This T cell receptor beta chain was documented in a study of CD8 T cells in ankylosing spondylitis. Findings of the study overall: Certain motif variants had earlier appeared in reactive arthritis synovial fluid and blood. The study identified a TCR beta motif of about eight highly homologous variants that appeared characteristic of ankylosing spondylitis blood. Significantly higher representation of disease-linked clones was reported for matched ankylosing spondylitis synovial fluid.

Of note for this clonotype: Its antigen is not known.

This CDR3 is built from 14 residues. Looked up from germline, CDR1 is DFQATT and CDR2 is SNEGSKA (reference sequence). The trim removed 3 bases at V and 2 bases at J, leaving 6 bases unmatched. TCR beta libraries were made by quantitative 5'-RACE with molecular barcodes. One entry per CDR3 protein, called by TCRdb with MiXCR from the 5' RACE reads. The table shows under 850,000 distinct CDR3 sequences, with roughly 19% occurring only once. The receptor was isolated from a male donor with ankylosing spondylitis. Sequenced sample: blood, either unsorted or a sorted T cell fraction (not recorded which). This chain uses TRBV20-1 with TRBJ2-5, with 7 bases identical to TRBD1. The CDR3 DNA follows: TGCAGTGCTAGGGACGGGGACAGACAAGAGACCCAGTACTTC. This sequence encodes CSARDGDRQETQYF.